The clone carrying this TCR beta chain occurred once. Stated treatment: some 19 received Ad26.COV2.S at low or high dose, single or two shots; several received placebo; per-sample allocation not given. Samples came from day 63 after the first vaccine or placebo injection. The donor's status was that of an adult aged 18-55 years in Boston. As its vector, the vaccine had Ad26, which expressed Wuhan-strain SARS-CoV-2 spike. Germline CDR1 reads MNHEY; CDR2 reads SMNVEV (reference sequence). The CDR3 runs to 13 residues. Trimming at V came to 8 bases and at J to 8 bases, leaving 11 bases not matched to a gene. The sample originates from a study of Ad26.COV2.S vaccination and SARS-CoV-2 variants. Sequencing was performed with immunoSEQ multiplex PCR; in TCRdb, only in-frame clones are kept and a portion is missing. The sample has about 500,000 clones, roughly nine tenths seen once.

The receptor comes from a person aged 18-60 years who received the Ad26.COV2.S COVID-19 vaccine or a placebo. Sample: peripheral blood, taken in a trial of Ad26.COV2.S vaccine versus placebo. The gene calls are TRBV27 and TRBJ1-2; 7 nucleotides line up with TRBD1. The CDR3: CASSPGTVGGYTF. CDR3 sequence (DNA): TGTGCCAGCTCCCCCGGGACAGTCGGGGGCTACACCTTC.